Sequencing of this TCR beta chain was carried out in a study of naive and memory T cell subsets. Study findings and constraints: Gini index rose across naive, CM, EM and EMRA in CD4 and CD8. Naive and memory repertoire findings lacked a ground truth for validation. Each distinct alpha or beta sequence counts as one clonotype.

An equimolar mix of two oligonucleotides served as the beta constant-region primer for TRBC1 and TRBC2. An oligonucleotide with the SP2 primer and a 12-nucleotide UMI was ligated to the cDNA 3' end. TCRdb called the UMI-ligation and nested PCR reads again in MiXCR, with one record for every CDR3 protein. Of 70,000 to 95,000 distinct CDR3 sequences in the sample, 5.5% to 8.5% were seen once. The CDR3 contains 12 residues. Germline lookup yields CDR1 MDHEN and CDR2 SYDVKM. The V end lost 6 bases, the J end lost 8 bases, and 11 bases lay between the germline ends. This clonotype was recorded at least ten times. What it binds is not known.

This chain uses TRBV28 with TRBJ1-5; TRBD1 is a possible D gene (6 bases). The source is a human donor in good health. Sequencing was done on a sample of central memory CD4+ T cells from blood. CDR3 in DNA: TGTGCCAGCAGCCAGGGGCTGGAGCCCCAGCATTTT. Encoded protein: CASSQGLEPQHF.